The next 30 T cell receptor beta chains were all read from a single sample in a study of low-dose radiotherapy and immunotherapy resistance in tumors (dated by TCRdb to 2022 to 2024). TCRdb records Illumina HiSeq 2500 as the sequencer. To make first-strand cDNA, Superscript III was used along with a set of TRAV- and TRBV-specific primers so that both the TCRalpha and TCRbeta chains were covered. An approximately 20-cycle PCR with Phusion amplified the TCRs, pairing a constant-region primer with the adapter that was attached to the V primers. TCRdb redid the processing of the public reads, applying fastp at Q25 and MiXCR, and retained in-frame beta chains. A single entry per CDR3 protein holds the most common genes and DNA from its merged rows. The sample profile shows 64,000 or so distinct CDR3 sequences; less than 40% of them were found once. Jointly, the top ten make up roughly 10% of the sample.

The intended sense of this specimen's time point label: before trial treatment. The sequences come from PBMCs, collected before treatment. These receptors were taken from a female donor with ovarian cancer.

This clonotype was seen many times. The rearrangement uses TRBV7-9 and TRBJ2-7, with D unresolved. CDR1 is SEHNR, CDR2 FQNEAQ, per germline (reference sequence). The CDR3 is made up of 11 amino acids. V was cut by 5 bases and J by 3 bases, with 5 bases left in between. In DNA, the CDR3 is TGTGCCAGCAGCCCAAACTACGAGCAGTACTTC. Translated, it gives CASSPNYEQYF.

Many counts were recorded for this clonotype. The rearrangement joins TRBV5-1 to TRBJ2-7; 9 nucleotides line up with TRBD2. The CDR3 totals 15 residues. The V segment lost 6 bases and the J segment 2 bases; nucleotides outside the gene matches: 9. Germline CDR1 SGHRS, CDR2 YFSETQ. CDR3 sequence (DNA): TGCGCCAGCACCCTACTCGCGGGGGGGCCCTACGAGCAGTACTTC. Protein: CASTLLAGGPYEQYF.

Ten or more counts support this clonotype. The V and J genes are TRBV12-3 or TRBV12-4 and TRBJ2-7; D is perhaps TRBD1 (5 bases). V lost 3 bases and J 12 bases, leaving 21 bases between the germline ends. This CDR3 region has 14 residues. The DNA for the CDR3 is TGTGCCAGCAGTTTCACAGGAACTTACAACTGGCCGTACTTC. This sequence encodes CASSFTGTYNWPYF.

About this clonotype: A single base is all that separates this from a far larger clone, so a read error is likely. The CDR3 here is CASRRTGGNNEQYF. CDR3 sequence (DNA): TGTGCCAGCAGGCGGACAGGGGGCAACAATGAGCAGTACTTC. V gene TRBV28 combines with J gene TRBJ2-7, with TRBD1 matching 11 bases. With V trimmed by 6 bases and J by 7 bases, 8 bases remained unmatched. CDR3 length equals 14 residues. Germline V gene lookup returns CDR1 MDHEN and CDR2 SYDVKM.

The chain employs TRBV5-4 and TRBJ2-7, with D possibly being TRBD1 or TRBD2 (5 bases each). CDR3 length: 13 residues. V lost 4 bases and J lost 4, with 12 bases in between. CDR1 is SGHNT, CDR2 YYREEE, per germline (reference sequence). The CDR3 region is CASSIDGGYEQYF. DNA of the CDR3: TGTGCCAGCAGCATCGATGGGGGTTACGAGCAGTACTTC.

This clonotype was detected ten times or more. The chain carries TRBV19 and TRBJ2-1; the match to TRBD2 covers 13 bases. From germline, CDR1 is LNHDA and CDR2 SQIVND (reference sequence). After removal of 5 bases from V and 3 bases from J, the junction contained 7 bases not matched to a gene. The CDR3 totals 17 residues. DNA for the CDR3: TGTGCCAGTAGTCTCGGAAGACTAGCGGGGGGCTACAATGAGCAGTTCTTC. Encoded protein: CASSLGRLAGGYNEQFF. The full variable domain, rest sourced from reference TRBV19 and TRBJ2-1, is DGGITQSPKYLFRKEGQNVTLSCEQNLNHDAMYWYRQDPGQGLRLIYYSQIVNDFQKGDIAEGYSVSREKKESFPLTVTSAQKNPTAFYLCASSLGRLAGGYNEQFFGPGTRLTVL.

This clonotype showed up many times. V gene TRBV4-2 combines with J gene TRBJ2-1; 9 bases are shared with TRBD2. In germline, CDR1 is LGHNA, CDR2 YNFKEQ. CDR3 length: 15 amino acids. V gave up 4 bases and J gave up 9 bases; unmatched junction bases: 10. CDR3 sequence: CASSRAGGKGSEQFF. Here the CDR3 DNA reads TGTGCCAGCAGCCGTGCGGGAGGGAAGGGGAGTGAGCAGTTCTTC.

This clonotype has just a few counts. A read error may produce the germline difference seen at one junction end. The chain has TRBV7-8 and TRBJ2-5, with no clear D. The CDR3 consists of 14 residues. CDR1 and CDR2 (germline): SGHVS, FQNEAQ. The CDR3 DNA sequence: TGTGCCAGCAGCTTAGTTGTGGGATCGGAGACTCAGTACTTC. Its translation is CASSLVVGSETQYF.

Details on this clonotype: A far more abundant clone sits one base away, making this likely a read error. The genes are TRBV10-3 and TRBJ2-7, with D tentatively TRBD1 or TRBD2 (6 bases each). Germline CDR1 and CDR2: ENHRY and SYGVKD. This CDR3 comprises 14 residues. V was pared by 4 bases and J by 7 bases, with 17 bases between. CDR3 in DNA: TGTGCCATCAGTGGGGGGGCCTCCTACAATGAGCAGTACTTC. Residues: CAISGGASYNEQYF.

This clonotype was picked up many times. The chain uses TRBV28 and TRBJ2-3; 7 bases are a match to TRBD2. V dropped 2 bases and J dropped 2; count of bases not matched to a gene: 4. Per germline, CDR1 MDHEN and CDR2 SYDVKM. There are 15 residues in the CDR3. CDR3 loop: CASSLGGGYTDTQYF. CDR3 DNA: TGTGCCAGCAGTTTAGGGGGGGGGTACACAGATACGCAGTATTTT.

V is TRBV4-1 and J is TRBJ1-4; D not certain. Looked up from germline, CDR1 is MGHRA and CDR2 is YSYEKL. Trimming removed 1 base from V and 3 bases from J, with 12 bases in between. This CDR3 is built from 16 residues. DNA of the CDR3: TGCGCCAGCAGCCAAGGCCCGAGCGGCGCTAATGAAAAACTGTTTTTT. Residues: CASSQGPSGANEKLFF.

This clonotype was observed many times. The genes are TRBV27 and TRBJ2-1, with TRBD1 matching over 10 bases. The CDR3 is 16 amino acids. Losses at the gene ends were 4 bases for V and 4 bases for J; bases not matched to a gene: 7. The germline CDR1 and CDR2 sequences are MNHEY and SMNVEV (reference sequence). The CDR3 spells CASSSLDRGSYNEQFF. CDR3 sequence (DNA): TGTGCCAGCAGTTCCTTGGACAGGGGGAGTTACAATGAGCAGTTCTTC.

In its sample, this clonotype was seen many times. J is TRBJ2-1 and V is TRBV18; D remains ambiguous. This CDR3 region has 12 residues. The V and J ends lost 2 bases and 5 bases respectively, with 4 bases between them. The germline gives CDR1 KGHSH, CDR2 LQKENI. CDR3 residues: CASSPVDNEQFF. CDR3 in DNA: TGTGCCAGCTCACCAGTGGACAATGAGCAGTTCTTC.

The chain is built from TRBV11-2 and TRBJ1-2; possibly TRBD1 for D (5 bases). The V end was cut by 2 bases, the J end by 10 bases, with 20 bases between. Germline V lookup: CDR1 SGHAT, CDR2 FQNNGV. The CDR3 consists of 15 residues. The CDR3 here is CASSLLRQKHLFYTF. The CDR3 DNA reads as TGTGCCAGCAGCTTACTTAGACAGAAACATTTATTCTACACCTTC.

The sample holds many counts of this clonotype. The rearrangement links TRBV20-1 to TRBJ2-3, with 7 bases lining up with TRBD2. The CDR3 runs to 16 residues. Trimming removed 3 bases from V and 5 bases from J; junction bases left unmatched: 14. Germline CDR1 reads DFQATT; CDR2 reads SNEGSKA (reference sequence). CDR3 loop: CSASDREPGRQDTQYF. The DNA for the CDR3 is TGCAGTGCTAGTGATCGGGAGCCCGGGAGGCAAGATACGCAGTATTTT.

Many counts were recorded for this clonotype. The rearrangement links TRBV7-2 to TRBJ2-2; D might be TRBD1 (7 bases). CDR1 and CDR2 from the germline V gene are SGHTA and FQGNSA. The CDR3 sequence is 19 residues long. Deletions cut 5 bases from V and 0 bases from J, with 22 bases between. The CDR3 spells CASSRKGQPGLANTGELFF. In nucleotides, the CDR3 is TGTGCCAGCAGCCGGAAGGGACAGCCGGGACTGGCGAACACCGGGGAGCTGTTTTTT.

This rearrangement joins TRBV5-1 to TRBJ2-2; 9 bases line up with TRBD2. V dropped 5 bases and J dropped 1; count of bases not matched to a gene: 6. The CDR3 is 16 residues long. Germline values: CDR1 SGHRS, CDR2 YFSETQ. The CDR3 here is CASRWSSGVNTGELFF. The CDR3 coding sequence is TGCGCCAGCAGATGGTCTAGCGGGGTGAACACCGGGGAGCTGTTTTTT.

This clonotype was found many times. The chain links TRBV19 to TRBJ2-7; TRBD1 agrees at 8 bases. Per germline, CDR1 LNHDA and CDR2 SQIVND (reference sequence). This CDR3 is 14 amino acids long. V shed 4 bases, J shed 3 bases, and the junction held 5 bases outside the gene matches. CDR3 sequence: CASSSGTGIYEQYF. The CDR3 DNA sequence: TGTGCCAGTAGTAGTGGGACAGGAATCTACGAGCAGTACTTC.

This clonotype was counted only a few times. The chain couples TRBV7-9 to TRBJ2-1, with D perhaps matching TRBD1 (6 bases). Per germline, CDR1 SEHNR and CDR2 FQNEAQ (reference sequence). V shed 8 bases and J shed 6 bases, with 17 bases lying between them. The CDR3 is made up of 14 amino acids. The CDR3 loop reads CASSPRGIINEQFF. The DNA of the CDR3 is TGTGCCAGCTCCCCCAGGGGCATTATCAATGAGCAGTTCTTC.

This clonotype was recorded at least ten times. This chain joins TRBV15 and TRBJ2-3, with D unresolved. This CDR3 contains 16 residues. V shed 1 base and J shed 0 bases, with 11 bases lying between them. Per germline, CDR1 LNHNV and CDR2 YYDKDF (reference sequence). In DNA form, the CDR3 reads TGTGCCACCAGCAGAGCGAACGGGCTAAGCACAGATACGCAGTATTTT. It yields the protein CATSRANGLSTDTQYF.

This clonotype was found many times. CDR3 in amino acids: CASSPGSRNSPLHF. The CDR3 nucleotides read TGTGCCAGCAGTCCCGGGAGCCGGAATTCACCCCTCCACTTT. The genes are TRBV28 and TRBJ1-6; D is undetermined. V was shortened by 5 bases and J by 7 bases, with 12 bases between the two germline ends. This CDR3 spans 14 amino acids. Germline V lookup: CDR1 MDHEN, CDR2 SYDVKM.

This clonotype came up once. The chain joins TRBV6-1 to TRBJ2-1; D perhaps matches TRBD2 (5 bases). This CDR3 contains 13 residues. The V gene's germline CDR1 is MNHNS and CDR2 SASEGT. V lost 5 bases and J 15 bases, leaving 20 bases between the germline ends. The CDR3 nucleotides are TGTGCCAGCAGTTCCGCTGCGGGCCTCCCTTTGTTCTTC. It encodes CASSSAAGLPLFF.

The chain couples TRBV9 to TRBJ2-2, with no clear D. The germline V gene encodes CDR1 SGDLS and CDR2 YYNGEE. Trimming removed 5 bases at V and 6 bases at J, with 14 bases between. The CDR3 sequence is 14 residues long. The CDR3 spells CASSEFHAPGELFF. CDR3 DNA: TGTGCCAGCAGTGAATTCCACGCGCCCGGGGAGCTGTTTTTT.

DNA of the CDR3: TGTGCCAGCAGCGTAGTTAACGGGGAGCTGTTTTTT. Translating it yields CASSVVNGELFF. The chain combines TRBV9 with TRBJ2-2; D call uncertain. V gave up 0 bases and J gave up 7 bases, with 4 bases separating them. Germline CDR1 is SGDLS and CDR2 is YYNGEE. There are 12 residues in the CDR3.

This clonotype was observed many times. The genes are TRBV3-1 and TRBJ2-1; D gene unclear. V gave up 0 bases and J gave up 8 bases, with 11 bases separating them. Germline CDR1 LGHDT, CDR2 YNNKEL (reference sequence). This CDR3 is built from 14 residues. The CDR3 loop is CASSQDAASDEQFF. Here the CDR3 DNA reads TGTGCCAGCAGCCAAGACGCGGCCAGCGATGAGCAGTTCTTC.

The CDR3 DNA reads as TGCGCCAGCAGCCAAGACAGGGACAATGAGCAGTTCTTC. Translating gives CASSQDRDNEQFF. V gene TRBV4-1 combines with J gene TRBJ2-1, with D maybe TRBD1 (5 bases). With 0 bases removed from V and 5 bases from J, the gap between germline ends came to 5 bases. The germline gives CDR1 MGHRA, CDR2 YSYEKL. CDR3 length: 13 amino acids.

This clonotype was observed at least ten times. The chain combines TRBV7-6 with TRBJ2-7; D is perhaps TRBD1 (5 bases). Trimming shortened V by 3 bases and J by 2 bases, and 14 bases separated the two germline ends. The CDR3 sequence is 15 residues long. From germline, CDR1 is SGHVS and CDR2 FNYEAQ. CDR3 region: CASSLSQGPPYEQYF. CDR3 sequence (DNA): TGTGCCAGCAGCTTGTCCCAGGGTCCCCCCTACGAGCAGTACTTC.

The chain is built from TRBV28 and TRBJ1-4; no clear D gene. The CDR3 runs 14 residues. Germline values: CDR1 MDHEN, CDR2 SYDVKM. Trimming cost V 3 bases and J 11 bases, with 16 bases left between them. The CDR3 DNA is TGTGCCAGCAGTTTGACATCCCTCGCCGTCAAACTGTTTTTT. It encodes CASSLTSLAVKLFF. The full variable domain, in which reference TRBV28 and TRBJ1-4 provide the parts outside the CDR3, is DVKVTQSSRYLVKRTGEKVFLECVQDMDHENMFWYRQDPGLGLRLIYFSYDVKMKEKGDIPEGYSVSREKKERFSLILESASTNQTSMYLCASSLTSLAVKLFFGSGTQLSVL.

This clonotype was counted many times. The CDR3 protein is CSAKGGGDNQPQHF. CDR3 nucleotide sequence: TGCAGTGCCAAGGGGGGGGGAGACAATCAGCCCCAGCATTTT. The chain recombines TRBV20-1 with TRBJ1-5; perhaps TRBD1 as D (6 bases). Germline CDR1 DFQATT, CDR2 SNEGSKA (reference sequence). Between the trimmed V and J ends, which lost 6 bases and 3 bases, there was a span of 15 bases. This CDR3 region has 14 residues.

This clonotype was seen at least ten times. This chain connects TRBV7-2 to TRBJ2-7, with TRBD2 identical over 10 bases. Germline V lookup: CDR1 SGHTA, CDR2 FQGNSA. The length of the CDR3 is 14 residues. Unmatched junction bases numbered 0, after V lost 3 bases and J lost 1 base. CDR3 region: CASSFSGGSYEQYF. The CDR3 coding sequence is TGTGCCAGCAGCTTTAGCGGGGGGTCCTACGAGCAGTACTTC.